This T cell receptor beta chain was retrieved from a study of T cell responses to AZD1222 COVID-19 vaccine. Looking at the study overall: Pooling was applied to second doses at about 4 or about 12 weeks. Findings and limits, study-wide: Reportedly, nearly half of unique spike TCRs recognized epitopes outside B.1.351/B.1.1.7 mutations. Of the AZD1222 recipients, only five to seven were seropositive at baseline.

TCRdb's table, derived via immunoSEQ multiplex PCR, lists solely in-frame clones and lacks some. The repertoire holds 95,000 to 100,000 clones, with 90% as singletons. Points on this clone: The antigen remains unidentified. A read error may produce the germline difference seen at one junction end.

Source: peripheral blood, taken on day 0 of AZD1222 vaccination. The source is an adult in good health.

This chain's CDR3 is CAWSPGTAGPIFF. The DNA of the CDR3 is TGTGCCTGGAGCCCCGGGACAGCCGGTCCTATCTTCTTC. The genes are TRBV30 and TRBJ1-2; 7 nucleotides agree with TRBD1. The CDR3 runs 13 residues. Germline loops: CDR1 GTSNPN, CDR2 SVGIG (reference sequence).